This TCR beta chain was documented in a study of spatial heterogeneity in lung cancer. The study's findings and limits: Coverage was estimated at roughly 7% of tumor T cells for alpha chains and roughly 12% for beta chains. Intratumoral expanded alpha and beta TCR counts were found to track tumor mutation counts.

Time point indicated: sample taken at primary tumor resection. There were approximately 69 donors, all of them untreated patients with early-stage non-small cell lung cancer. Sequencing was performed on whole RNA extracted from tumor and nontumor lung tissue, or from frozen PBMC, and the material was left unsorted. The germline V gene has CDR1 MRHNA and CDR2 SNTAGT. V gave up 2 bases and J gave up 3 bases, with 5 bases separating them. The CDR3 sequence is 13 residues long. The presence of a unique molecular identifier marked each TCR cDNA molecule. TCRdb used MiXCR to reprocess the 5' RACE reads, holding one entry per CDR3 protein. The sample contains fewer than 15,000 distinct CDR3 sequences, about 6% of which appear only once. Ten or more counts support this clonotype. Its antigen is not known. Because the library targeted alpha chains, this beta chain is an off-target read whose size means little.

The receptor's source is a female donor with early-stage non-small cell lung cancer. V gene TRBV6-4 combines with J gene TRBJ2-1; D is ambiguous. The sequenced sample was lung tumor tissue, obtained at surgery. The CDR3 nucleotides read TGTGCCAGCAGTGACGGGGTCTACAATGAGCAGTTCTTC. This sequence encodes CASSDGVYNEQFF.